Presented here are 2 T cell receptor beta chains from one specimen sequenced in a study of CD4 T cells in relation to SARS-CoV-2 and coronaviruses. Sequencing used immunoSEQ multiplex PCR; TCRdb keeps in-frame clones, though not all of them. The sample consists of some 69,000 clones, 94% of them appearing once. Unexposed donor CD4+ T cells date from about 2010-2019, before the COVID-19 pandemic. The sequencing input was naive CD4+ T cells from PBMCs. Subset denoted: naive CD4+ T cells isolated by negative enrichment. The receptors were sampled from a human donor in good health.

This sequence joins TRBV19 and TRBJ2-1; 9 bases agree with TRBD2. The V gene's germline CDR1 is LNHDA and CDR2 SQIVND (reference sequence). The V and J ends lost 5 bases and 0 bases, in that order; junction bases with no gene match: 5. CDR3 length: 16 residues. The CDR3 nucleotides are TGTGCCAGTAGTCCGATAGCGGGAGCCTCCTACAATGAGCAGTTCTTC. As protein: CASSPIAGASYNEQFF.

The chain combines TRBV5-1 with TRBJ2-5; 7 bases line up with TRBD2. V dropped 2 bases and J dropped 0; count of bases not matched to a gene: 1. The length of the CDR3 is 14 residues. Germline V gene sequence: CDR1 SGHRS, CDR2 YFSETQ. The CDR3 is CASSLAGYQETQYF. CDR3 DNA sequence: TGCGCCAGCAGCTTAGCGGGGTACCAAGAGACCCAGTACTTC.